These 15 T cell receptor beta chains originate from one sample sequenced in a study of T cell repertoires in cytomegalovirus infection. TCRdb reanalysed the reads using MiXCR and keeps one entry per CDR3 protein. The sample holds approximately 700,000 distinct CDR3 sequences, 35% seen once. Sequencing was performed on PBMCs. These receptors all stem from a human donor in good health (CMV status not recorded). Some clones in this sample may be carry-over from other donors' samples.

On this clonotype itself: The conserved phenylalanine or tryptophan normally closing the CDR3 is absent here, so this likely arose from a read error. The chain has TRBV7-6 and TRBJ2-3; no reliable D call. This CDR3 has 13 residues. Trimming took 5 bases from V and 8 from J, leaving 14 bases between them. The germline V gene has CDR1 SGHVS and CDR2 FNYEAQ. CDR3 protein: CASSPRVAGTQYL. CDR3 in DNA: TGTGCCAGCAGCCCCAGAGTAGCCGGTACGCAGTATTTG.

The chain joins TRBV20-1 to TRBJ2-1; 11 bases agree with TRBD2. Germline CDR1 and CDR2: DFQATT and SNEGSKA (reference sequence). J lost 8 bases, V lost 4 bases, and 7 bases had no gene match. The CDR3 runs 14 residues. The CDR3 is CSATTSGRRYEQFF. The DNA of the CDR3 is TGCAGTGCTACTACTAGCGGGAGAAGATATGAGCAGTTCTTC.

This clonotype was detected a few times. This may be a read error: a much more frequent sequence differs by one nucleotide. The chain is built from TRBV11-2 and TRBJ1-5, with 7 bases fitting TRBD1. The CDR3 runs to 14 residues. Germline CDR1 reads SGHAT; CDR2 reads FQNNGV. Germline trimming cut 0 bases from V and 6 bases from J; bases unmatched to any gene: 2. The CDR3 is CASSLDRGIQPQHF. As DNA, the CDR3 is TGTGCCAGCAGCTTAGACAGGGGGATTCAGCCCCAGCATTTT.

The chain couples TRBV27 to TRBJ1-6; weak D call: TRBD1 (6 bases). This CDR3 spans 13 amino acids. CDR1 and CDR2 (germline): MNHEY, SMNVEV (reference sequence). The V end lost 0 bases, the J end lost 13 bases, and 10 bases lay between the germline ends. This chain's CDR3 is CASSLSTGNPLHF. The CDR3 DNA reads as TGTGCCAGCAGTTTATCAACAGGGAACCCCCTCCACTTT.

CDR3 region: CASSAGTSSTDTQYF. DNA of the CDR3: TGTGCCAGCAGCGCAGGGACTTCTTCCACAGATACGCAGTATTTT. The rearrangement joins TRBV7-6 to TRBJ2-3; weak D call: TRBD2 (6 bases). The V and J ends lost 5 bases and 2 bases respectively, with 14 bases between them. Germline CDR1 reads SGHVS; CDR2 reads FNYEAQ. The CDR3 totals 15 residues.

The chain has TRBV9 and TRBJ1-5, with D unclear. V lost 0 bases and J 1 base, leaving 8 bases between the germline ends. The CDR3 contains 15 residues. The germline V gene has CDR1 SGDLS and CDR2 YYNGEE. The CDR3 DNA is TGTGCCAGCAGCGTAGGGGTAGGAAGCAATCAGCCCCAGCATTTT. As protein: CASSVGVGSNQPQHF. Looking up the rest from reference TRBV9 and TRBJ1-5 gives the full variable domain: DSGVTQTPKHLITATGQRVTLRCSPRSGDLSVYWYQQSLDQGLQFLIQYYNGEERAKGNILERFSAQQFPDLHSELNLSSLELGDSALYFCASSVGVGSNQPQHFGDGTRLSIL.

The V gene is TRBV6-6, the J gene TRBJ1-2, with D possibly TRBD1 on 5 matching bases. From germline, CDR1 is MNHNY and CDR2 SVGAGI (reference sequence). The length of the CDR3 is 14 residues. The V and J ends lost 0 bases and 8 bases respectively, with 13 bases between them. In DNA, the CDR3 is TGTGCCAGCAGTTACTCATTGGGGCCGCCCGGCTACACCTTC. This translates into CASSYSLGPPGYTF.

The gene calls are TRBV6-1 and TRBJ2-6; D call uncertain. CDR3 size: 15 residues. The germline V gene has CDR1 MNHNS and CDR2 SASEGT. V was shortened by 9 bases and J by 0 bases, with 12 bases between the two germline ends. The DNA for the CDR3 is TGTGCCAGTCGTGACAAGTCCTCTGGGGCCAACGTCCTGACTTTC. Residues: CASRDKSSGANVLTF.

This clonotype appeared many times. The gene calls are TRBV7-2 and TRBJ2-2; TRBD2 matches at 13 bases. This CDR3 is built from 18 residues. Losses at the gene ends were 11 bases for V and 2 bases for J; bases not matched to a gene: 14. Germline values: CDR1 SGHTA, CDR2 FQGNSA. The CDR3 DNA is TGTGCCGCGGGGACTAGCGGGAATAGACGCCAAAACACCGGGGAGCTGTTTTTT. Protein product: CAAGTSGNRRQNTGELFF.

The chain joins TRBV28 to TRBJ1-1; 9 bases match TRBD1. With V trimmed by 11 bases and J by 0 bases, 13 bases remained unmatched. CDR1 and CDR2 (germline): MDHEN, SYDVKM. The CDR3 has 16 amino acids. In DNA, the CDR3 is TGTGCCCTCCGGTCCGGTGACAGGGGGATGAACACTGAAGCTTTCTTT. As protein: CALRSGDRGMNTEAFF.

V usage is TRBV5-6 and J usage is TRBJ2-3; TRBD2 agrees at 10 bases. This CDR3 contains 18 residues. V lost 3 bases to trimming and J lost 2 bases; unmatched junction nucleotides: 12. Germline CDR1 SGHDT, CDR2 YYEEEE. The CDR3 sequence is CASSSWGSGGPTTDTQYF. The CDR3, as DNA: TGTGCCAGCAGCTCCTGGGGTAGCGGGGGGCCAACCACAGATACGCAGTATTTT.

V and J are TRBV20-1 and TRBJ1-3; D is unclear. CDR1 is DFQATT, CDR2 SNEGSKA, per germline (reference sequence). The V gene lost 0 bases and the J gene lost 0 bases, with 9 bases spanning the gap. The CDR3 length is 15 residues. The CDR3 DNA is TGCAGTGCTAGAGATGGAGGGAGCTCTGGAAACACCATATATTTT. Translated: CSARDGGSSGNTIYF.

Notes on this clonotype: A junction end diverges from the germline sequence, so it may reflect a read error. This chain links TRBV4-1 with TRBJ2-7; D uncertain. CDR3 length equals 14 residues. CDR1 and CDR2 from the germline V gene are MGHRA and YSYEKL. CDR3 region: CASSQDPRAYEQYF. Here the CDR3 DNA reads TGCGCCAGCAGCCAAGATCCGAGAGCCTATGAGCAGTACTTC.

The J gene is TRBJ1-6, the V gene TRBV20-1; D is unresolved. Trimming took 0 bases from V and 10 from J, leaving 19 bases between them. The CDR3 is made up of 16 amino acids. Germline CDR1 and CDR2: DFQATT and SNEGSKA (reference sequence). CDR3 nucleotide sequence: TGCAGTGCTAGAGATGGGGAGGCGGGATCGAGGTCACCCCTCCACTTT. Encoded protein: CSARDGEAGSRSPLHF.

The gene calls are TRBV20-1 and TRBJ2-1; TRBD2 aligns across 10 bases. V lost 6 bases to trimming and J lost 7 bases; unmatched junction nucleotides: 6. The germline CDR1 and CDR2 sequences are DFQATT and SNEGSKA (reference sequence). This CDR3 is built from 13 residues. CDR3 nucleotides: TGCAGTGCCAGGCCTAGCGGGAGAAATGAGCAGTTCTTC. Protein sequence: CSARPSGRNEQFF.